The next 24 T cell receptor beta chains were all read from a single sample in a study of T cell changes during pregnancy in multiple sclerosis (dated by TCRdb to the late 2010s). The library was built by means of the immunoSEQ multiplex PCR assay. TCRdb obtained this table from immuneACCESS and retained in-frame rearrangements with V and J assigned. These tables miss some clones; where compared with another copy, unresolved V genes account for less than half of the shortfall, and the remainder is unexplained. The sample records 30,000 or so clones, more than 75% of which are singletons. The ten largest clones capture around 7.9% of the sample. The input for sequencing was CD8+ T cells from peripheral blood mononuclear cells, taken after pregnancy. The receptors come from a female donor with multiple sclerosis, enrolled in a pregnancy study.

This chain connects TRBV2 to TRBJ1-2, with D maybe TRBD1 (6 bases). The CDR3 length is 20 residues. CDR1 and CDR2 (germline): SNHLY, FYNNEI. Between the trimmed V and J ends, which lost 4 bases and 0 bases, there was a span of 27 bases. CDR3 residues: CASSGVTDEGGGAPNYGYTF. The DNA of the CDR3 is TGTGCCAGCAGTGGCGTTACCGACGAAGGGGGAGGGGCTCCTAACTATGGCTACACCTTC.

The chain couples TRBV5-6 to TRBJ2-5; 8 positions match TRBD1. The CDR3 sequence is 15 residues long. The V gene end was trimmed by 0 bases and the J gene end by 4 bases; junction bases not matched to a gene: 5. CDR1 is SGHDT, CDR2 YYEEEE, per germline. The CDR3 nucleotides are TGTGCCAGCAGCTTGGCCAGGGGGCACGTAGAGACCCAGTACTTC. This codes for CASSLARGHVETQYF.

The V and J genes are TRBV5-1 and TRBJ2-3; 7 positions agree with TRBD1. The CDR3 extends over 17 amino acids. V trimming: 7 bases; J trimming: 2 bases; junction bases outside the gene matches: 16. The germline gives CDR1 SGHRS, CDR2 YFSETQ. The CDR3 region is CASEMVPGTVHTDTQYF. As DNA, the CDR3 is TGCGCCAGCGAAATGGTCCCCGGGACAGTACACACAGATACGCAGTATTTT.

The rearrangement uses TRBV5-1 and TRBJ2-3, with TRBD1 matching over 7 bases. The CDR3 totals 14 residues. Germline CDR1 and CDR2: SGHRS and YFSETQ. Losses at the gene ends were 6 bases for V and 3 bases for J; bases not matched to a gene: 7. The CDR3, as DNA: TGCGCCAGCAAACTGGGACAGCTTACAGATACGCAGTATTTT. This encodes CASKLGQLTDTQYF.

This clone turned up a few times. The chain recombines TRBV27 with TRBJ1-2, with 8 bases identical to TRBD1. Trimming removed 3 bases from V and 4 bases from J; junction bases left unmatched: 7. Germline values: CDR1 MNHEY, CDR2 SMNVEV (reference sequence). CDR3 size: 15 residues. As DNA, the CDR3 is TGTGCCAGCAGTTTTGGACAGGGAGGCTTCTATGGCTACACCTTC. Residues: CASSFGQGGFYGYTF.

This chain's CDR3 is CASSEEGAHNEQFF. CDR3 nucleotides: TGTGCCAGCAGTGAGGAGGGGGCGCACAATGAGCAGTTCTTC. The chain employs TRBV6-4 and TRBJ2-1, with D perhaps TRBD1 (7 bases). The CDR3 has 14 amino acids. Trimming cost V 3 bases and J 5 bases, with 11 bases left between them. In germline, CDR1 is MRHNA, CDR2 SNTAGT.

This chain joins TRBV4-1 and TRBJ1-1; possibly TRBD1 for D (5 bases). Trimming left V 3 bases short and J 4 bases short, with 9 bases between. The CDR3 sequence is 13 residues long. CDR1 MGHRA and CDR2 YSYEKL come from the germline V gene. Here the CDR3 DNA reads TGCGCCAGCAGCCACAGGGTGGCCACTGAAGCTTTCTTT. Translating it yields CASSHRVATEAFF.

The chain employs TRBV16 and TRBJ2-5; 7 bases line up with TRBD1. The V segment lost 1 base and the J segment 5 bases; nucleotides outside the gene matches: 13. CDR3 length equals 17 residues. Looked up from germline, CDR1 is KGHSY and CDR2 is FQNENV. CDR3: CASSQFSAQGRSETQYF. Here the CDR3 DNA reads TGTGCCAGCAGCCAATTTTCAGCACAGGGGCGCTCGGAGACCCAGTACTTC.

This chain links TRBV13 with TRBJ2-7, with TRBD2 matching 9 bases. The CDR3 extends over 14 amino acids. V shed 5 bases, J shed 6 bases, and the junction held 8 bases outside the gene matches. CDR1 PRHDT and CDR2 FYEKMQ come from the germline V gene (reference sequence). The CDR3 DNA follows: TGTGCCAGCAGCACCCTAGCGGGGTCGGGCGAGCAGTACTTC. Translation: CASSTLAGSGEQYF.

The V gene is TRBV4-3, the J gene TRBJ2-1; the D gene is possibly TRBD2 (6 bases). The germline CDR1 and CDR2 sequences are LGHNA and YSLEER. Trimming removed 0 bases at V and 0 bases at J, with 15 bases between. CDR3 length equals 18 residues. In nucleotides, the CDR3 is TGCGCCAGCAGCCAAGACCCGGTAGCGGCTAGCTCCTACAATGAGCAGTTCTTC. The encoded protein is CASSQDPVAASSYNEQFF.

This clone turned up a few times. The chain is built from TRBV6-4 and TRBJ2-3; 10 nucleotides align to TRBD2. Germline-derived CDR1 and CDR2 are MRHNA and SNTAGT. Trimming cost V 4 bases and J 6 bases; bases outside gene matches: 7. CDR3 length equals 15 residues. The CDR3 here is CASSAGSGGPDTQYF. DNA for the CDR3: TGTGCCAGCAGTGCCGGTAGCGGGGGGCCTGATACGCAGTATTTT.

This clone was found once. As DNA, the CDR3 is TGTGCCAGCAGCTTGAGTAGAGCTGAAGCTTTCTTT. Its protein product is CASSLSRAEAFF. The chain couples TRBV7-9 to TRBJ1-1; D remains ambiguous. V lost 3 bases and J lost 6, with 8 bases in between. This CDR3 spans 12 amino acids. CDR1 is SEHNR, CDR2 FQNEAQ, per germline (reference sequence).

This chain links TRBV5-4 with TRBJ2-7, with 8 positions matching TRBD1. The V and J ends lost 1 base and 3 bases, in that order; junction bases with no gene match: 3. Per germline, CDR1 SGHNT and CDR2 YYREEE (reference sequence). This CDR3 contains 14 residues. The CDR3, as DNA: TGTGCCAGCAGCTTGAGCACAGGGGGCTACGAGCAGTACTTC. Translating gives CASSLSTGGYEQYF.

The CDR3 DNA reads TGTGCCAGCAGCCCTCGGGGAGCCGGGGAGCTGTTTTTT. Amino acids: CASSPRGAGELFF. V gene TRBV21-1 combines with J gene TRBJ2-2; the table's D call, TRBD2, has no DNA check behind it. TRBV21-1 is shown as a pseudogene. There are 13 residues in the CDR3.

The chain joins TRBV7-3 to TRBJ2-1; the match to TRBD2 covers 12 bases. The germline V gene has CDR1 SGHTA and CDR2 FQGTGA. The CDR3 contains 15 residues. The J segment lost 4 bases and the V segment lost 6 bases, leaving 4 bases of the junction unmatched. DNA of the CDR3: TGTGCCAGCAGTGCCGGGACTAGCGGGTACAATGAGCAGTTCTTC. It encodes CASSAGTSGYNEQFF.

The V and J genes are TRBV13 and TRBJ2-3, with 7 bases that match TRBD2. V lost 0 bases and J lost 2; bases outside the gene matches: 5. This CDR3 has 16 amino acids. The germline gives CDR1 PRHDT, CDR2 FYEKMQ (reference sequence). The CDR3 DNA sequence: TGTGCCAGCAGCTTAGGCCTCGGGGGGTTCACAGATACGCAGTATTTT. The encoded protein is CASSLGLGGFTDTQYF.

This sequence joins TRBV28 and TRBJ2-3; D not certain. This CDR3 region has 13 residues. The germline V gene has CDR1 MDHEN and CDR2 SYDVKM. V was cut by 3 bases and J by 2 bases, with 6 bases left in between. CDR3: CASSFSPTDTQYF. For the CDR3, the DNA is TGTGCCAGCAGTTTCTCCCCCACAGATACGCAGTATTTT.

The chain recombines TRBV7-8 with TRBJ2-1; D is undetermined. Trimming pared 2 bases from V and 4 bases from J, leaving 9 bases between. There are 14 residues in the CDR3. Germline values: CDR1 SGHVS, CDR2 FQNEAQ. The CDR3 loop reads CASSLRPRYNEQFF. CDR3 nucleotide sequence: TGTGCCAGCAGCTTAAGGCCCAGGTACAATGAGCAGTTCTTC.

Only one count was recorded for this clone. V is TRBV6-5 and J is TRBJ2-7, with 7 positions matching TRBD1. The junction had 3 bases not matched to a gene; V was cut back by 0 bases and J by 1 base. The germline V gene has CDR1 MNHEY and CDR2 SVGAGI. The CDR3 runs 15 residues. The CDR3 nucleotides read TGTGCCAGCAGTTACTCGGGGGACAGTTCCTACGAGCAGTACTTC. This sequence encodes CASSYSGDSSYEQYF.

V gene TRBV5-4 combines with J gene TRBJ2-5; D perhaps matches TRBD2 (6 bases). The CDR3 is 16 amino acids. The germline V gene encodes CDR1 SGHNT and CDR2 YYREEE (reference sequence). V was pared by 0 bases and J by 5 bases, with 17 bases between. The CDR3 spells CASSLEGPRRGETQYF. For the CDR3, the DNA is TGTGCCAGCAGCTTGGAAGGGCCCCGCCGGGGGGAGACCCAGTACTTC. Variable domain in full (rest from reference TRBV5-4 and TRBJ2-5): ETGVTQSPTHLIKTRGQQVTLRCSSQSGHNTVSWYQQALGQGPQFIFQYYREEENGRGNFPPRFSGLQFPNYSSELNVNALELDDSALYLCASSLEGPRRGETQYFGPGTRLLVL.

The CDR3 protein is CAWSQDLNTEAFF. The CDR3 nucleotides read TGTGCCTGGAGCCAAGACTTAAACACTGAAGCTTTCTTT. The V and J genes are TRBV30 and TRBJ1-1; no definite D call. The CDR3 has 13 amino acids. Between the trimmed V and J ends, which lost 3 bases and 2 bases, there was a span of 10 bases. Germline V gene data show CDR1 as GTSNPN and CDR2 as SVGIG (reference sequence). Complete variable domain (other parts from reference TRBV30 and TRBJ1-1): SQTIHQWPATLVQPVGSPLSLECTVEGTSNPNLYWYRQAAGRGLQLLFYSVGIGQISSEVPQNLSASRPQDRQFILSSKKLLLSDSGFYLCAWSQDLNTEAFFGQGTRLTVV.

V gene TRBV5-6 combines with J gene TRBJ1-2; no reliable D call. Germline values: CDR1 SGHDT, CDR2 YYEEEE. The CDR3 totals 12 residues. V dropped 3 bases and J dropped 8 bases, with 11 bases sitting between them. Here the CDR3 reads CASSYNAYGYTF. CDR3 DNA: TGTGCCAGCAGCTATAACGCGTACGGCTACACCTTC.

The chain recombines TRBV27 with TRBJ1-4; possibly TRBD1 for D (5 bases). The germline V and J ends were trimmed by 3 bases and 3 bases, with 8 bases remaining between them. CDR3 size: 14 residues. Germline values: CDR1 MNHEY, CDR2 SMNVEV (reference sequence). This chain's CDR3 is CASSFGGSNEKLFF. In DNA form, the CDR3 reads TGTGCCAGCAGTTTTGGGGGGTCTAATGAAAAACTGTTTTTT.

The genes are TRBV9 and TRBJ1-1, with a possible D match to TRBD1 (6 bases). V was pared by 4 bases and J by 4 bases, with 17 bases between. This CDR3 has 15 residues. Germline-derived CDR1 and CDR2 are SGDLS and YYNGEE. The CDR3 reads CASSLRGGPTTEAFF. The CDR3 DNA sequence: TGTGCCAGCAGCCTCAGAGGGGGTCCGACCACTGAAGCTTTCTTT.